The sequence of this T cell receptor beta chain was determined in a study of radiation and T cells in renal cell carcinoma. Overall study findings and caveats: In blood, top tumor clones expanded by 2 weeks, shrinking by 4.

Profiling relied on immunoSEQ multiplex PCR, and the TCRdb table lists in-frame clones only, not all of them. The data show about 170,000 clones, less than 90% seen once. Time point in this sample: blood 4 weeks post-SBRT, at nephrectomy. Treatment given: 15 Gy SBRT to primary tumor, nephrectomy 4 weeks later. Radiation-treated patients gave blood at baseline, week 2 and week 4. The tumor was a clear cell renal cell carcinoma. About this clone itself: Its antigen is not identified.

Germline loops: CDR1 SGHRS, CDR2 YFSETQ. CDR3 length: 15 residues. V was pared by 0 bases and J by 3 bases, with 9 bases between. This receptor was taken from a woman between 50 and 59 years old with renal cell carcinoma. The material was blood, obtained from a patient whose treatment included radiotherapy and nephrectomy. J is TRBJ1-4 and V is TRBV5-1; no reliable D call. CDR3 region: CASSLDGAANEKLFF. In DNA, the CDR3 is TGCGCCAGCAGCTTGGACGGAGCGGCTAATGAAAAACTGTTTTTT.